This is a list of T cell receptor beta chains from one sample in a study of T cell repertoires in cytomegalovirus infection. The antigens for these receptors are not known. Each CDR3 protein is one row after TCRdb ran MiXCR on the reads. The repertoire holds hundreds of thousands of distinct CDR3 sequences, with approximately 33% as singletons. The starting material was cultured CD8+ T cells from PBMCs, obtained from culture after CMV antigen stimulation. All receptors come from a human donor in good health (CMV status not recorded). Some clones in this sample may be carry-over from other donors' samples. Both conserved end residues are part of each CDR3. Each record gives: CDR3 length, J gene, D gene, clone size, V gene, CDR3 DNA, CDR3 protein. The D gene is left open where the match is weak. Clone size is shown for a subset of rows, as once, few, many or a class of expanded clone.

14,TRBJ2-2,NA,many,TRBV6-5,TGTGCCAGCAGATCCGGGGCGAACACCGGGGAGCTGTTTTTT,CASRSGANTGELFF
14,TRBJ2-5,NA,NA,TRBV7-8,TGTGCCAGCAGCCCCCAGGGGATCCAAGAGACCCAGTACTTC,CASSPQGIQETQYF
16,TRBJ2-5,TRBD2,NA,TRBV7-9,TGTGCCAGCAGCGCCCGGGGGGGTCACGAGAAAGAGACCCAGTACTTC,CASSARGGHEKETQYF
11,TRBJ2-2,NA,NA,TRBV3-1,TGTGCCAGCAGCCAAGGTCCCGCCCTGTTTTTT,CASSQGPALFF
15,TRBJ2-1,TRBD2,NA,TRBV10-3,TGTGCCATCAGTCCACTAGCGGGGGGGCAAATTGGGCAGTTCTTC,CAISPLAGGQIGQFF
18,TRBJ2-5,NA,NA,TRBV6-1,TGTGCCAACAGTTACCCCCCAGCCGGGATCCGGGGCGGGGAGACCCAGTACTTC,CANSYPPAGIRGGETQYF
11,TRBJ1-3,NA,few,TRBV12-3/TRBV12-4,TGTGCCACCAACTCTGGAAACACCATATATTTT,CATNSGNTIYF
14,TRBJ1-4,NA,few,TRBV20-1,TGCAGTGCCTCAAGGGACCGCCGGAATGAAAAACTGTTTTTT,CSASRDRRNEKLFF
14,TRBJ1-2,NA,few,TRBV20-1,TGCAGTGCTAGTCTACCGGACAGTTACTATGGCTACACCTTC,CSASLPDSYYGYTF
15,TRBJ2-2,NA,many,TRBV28,TGTGCCAGCAGGACCGGGACAACGAACACCGGGGAGCTGTTTTTT,CASRTGTTNTGELFF
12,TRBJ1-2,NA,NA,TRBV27,TGTGCCAGCAGCCCCCCCAGCCCCAGTCTTTCCTTC,CASSPPSPSLSF
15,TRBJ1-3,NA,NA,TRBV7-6,TGTGCCAGCAGCCTAGACGGTCTTGGTGGAAACACCATATATTTT,CASSLDGLGGNTIYF
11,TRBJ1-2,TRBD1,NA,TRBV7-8,TGTGCCAGCACCTTGGGACAGGGCTACACCTTC,CASTLGQGYTF
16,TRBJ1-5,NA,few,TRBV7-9,TGTGCCAGCAGCTCCCAAGGACGCGGTGGAAATCAGCCCCAGCATTTT,CASSSQGRGGNQPQHF
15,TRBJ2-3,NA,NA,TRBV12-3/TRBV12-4,TGTGCCAGCAGCCCCGCCAGTGTCGAGGGTGGTACGCAGTATTTT,CASSPASVEGGTQYF
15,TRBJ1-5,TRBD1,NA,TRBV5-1,TGCACCAGCAGCCCGGGACAGGGCGGCAATCAGCCCCAGCATTTT,CTSSPGQGGNQPQHF
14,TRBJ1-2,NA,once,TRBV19,TGTGCCAGTAGTACCCCCTCCGACAGAGATGGCTACGCCTTC,CASSTPSDRDGYAF
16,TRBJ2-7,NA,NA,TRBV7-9,TGTGCCAGCAGCTTAACCGACAGCGAAAATCCCTACGAGCAGTACTTC,CASSLTDSENPYEQYF
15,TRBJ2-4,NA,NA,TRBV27,TGTGCCAGCAGTTCCAGGACAGCCCGGGGGGACATTCAGTACTTC,CASSSRTARGDIQYF
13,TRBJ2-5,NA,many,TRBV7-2,TGTGCCAGCAGCTTAGAAGGGGGGAAGACCCAGTACTTC,CASSLEGGKTQYF
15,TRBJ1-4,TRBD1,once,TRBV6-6,TGTGCCAGCAGTTACTCCCACAGGGGTAGTGAAAAACTGTTTTTT,CASSYSHRGSEKLFF
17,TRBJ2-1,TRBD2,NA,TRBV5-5,TGTGCCAGCAGCCTTCGGACTAGCGGGGCTCATCACAATGAGCAGTTCTTC,CASSLRTSGAHHNEQFF
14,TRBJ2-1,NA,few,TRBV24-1,TGTGCCACCAGTGATGCTAGCTCCTACAATGAGCAGTTCTTC,CATSDASSYNEQFF
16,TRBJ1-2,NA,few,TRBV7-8,TGTGCCAGCAGCTTAGCCTCCTGGGGCGGGGTCTATGGCTACACCTTC,CASSLASWGGVYGYTF
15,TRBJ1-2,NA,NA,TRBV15,TGTGCCACCAGCAAAAAGGCCCAATTCAACTATGGCTACACCTTC,CATSKKAQFNYGYTF
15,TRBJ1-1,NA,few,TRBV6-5,TGTGCCAGCAGTTACTCGACGACCGTACACACTGAAGCTTTCTTT,CASSYSTTVHTEAFF
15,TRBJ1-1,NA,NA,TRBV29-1,TGCAGCGTTGAAGATCCCTCTCTCGACAAATATGAAGCTTTCTTT,CSVEDPSLDKYEAFF
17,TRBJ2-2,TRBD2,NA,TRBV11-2,TGTGCCAGCAGCTTAGGGCCAGCGGGGGGGCTCCACGGGGAGCTGTTTTTT,CASSLGPAGGLHGELFF
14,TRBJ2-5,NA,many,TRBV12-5,TGTGCTAGTGCCTCCTCGGACAGACAAGAGACCCAGTACTTC,CASASSDRQETQYF
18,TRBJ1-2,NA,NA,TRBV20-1,TGCAGTGCTAGTAGCCACGGGACCGCTCCAGCCCTTAACTATGGCTACACCTTC,CSASSHGTAPALNYGYTF
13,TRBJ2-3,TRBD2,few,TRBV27,TGTGCCAGCAGTTGGCTAGCGGAAGATACGCAGTATTTT,CASSWLAEDTQYF
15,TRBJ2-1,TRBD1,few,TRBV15,TGTGCCACCAGCATGGGGACAGTAAACGACAATGAGCAGTTCTTC,CATSMGTVNDNEQFF
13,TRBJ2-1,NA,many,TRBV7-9,TGTGCCAGCAGCAAGGACAGTCACAATGAGCAGTTCTTC,CASSKDSHNEQFF
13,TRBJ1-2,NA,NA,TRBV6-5,TGTGCCAGCAGGCGGACAGACGGCTATGGCTACACCTTC,CASRRTDGYGYTF
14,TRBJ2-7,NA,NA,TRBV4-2,TGTGCCAGCAGCCAAGAAAATTCTTTCTACGAGCAGTACTTC,CASSQENSFYEQYF
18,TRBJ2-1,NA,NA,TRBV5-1,TGCGCCAGCAGCTTGGCCGAGACGGTCCTAAGTTCCTACAATGAGCAGTTCTTC,CASSLAETVLSSYNEQFF
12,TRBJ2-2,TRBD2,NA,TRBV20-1,TGCAGTGCTGGGGGGGAATCCGGGGAGCTGTTTTTT,CSAGGESGELFF
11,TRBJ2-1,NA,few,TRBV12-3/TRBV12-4,TGTGCCATCAAAGCGGGCAATGAGCAGTTCTTC,CAIKAGNEQFF
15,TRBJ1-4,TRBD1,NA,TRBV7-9,TGTGCCAGCAGCGAGCAGGGGGCGGCTAATGAAAAACTGTTTTTT,CASSEQGAANEKLFF
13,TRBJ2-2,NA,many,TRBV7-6,TGTGCCAGCAGCTTAGAGGATGTCGGGGAGCTGTTTTTT,CASSLEDVGELFF
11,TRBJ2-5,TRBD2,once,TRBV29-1,TGCAGCGTGGACGCTAGCGGGGCCCCAGTCTTC,CSVDASGAPVF
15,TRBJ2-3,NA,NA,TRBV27,TGTGCCAGCAGTTTATGGGCAGGGGACGCGGATACGCAGTATTTT,CASSLWAGDADTQYF